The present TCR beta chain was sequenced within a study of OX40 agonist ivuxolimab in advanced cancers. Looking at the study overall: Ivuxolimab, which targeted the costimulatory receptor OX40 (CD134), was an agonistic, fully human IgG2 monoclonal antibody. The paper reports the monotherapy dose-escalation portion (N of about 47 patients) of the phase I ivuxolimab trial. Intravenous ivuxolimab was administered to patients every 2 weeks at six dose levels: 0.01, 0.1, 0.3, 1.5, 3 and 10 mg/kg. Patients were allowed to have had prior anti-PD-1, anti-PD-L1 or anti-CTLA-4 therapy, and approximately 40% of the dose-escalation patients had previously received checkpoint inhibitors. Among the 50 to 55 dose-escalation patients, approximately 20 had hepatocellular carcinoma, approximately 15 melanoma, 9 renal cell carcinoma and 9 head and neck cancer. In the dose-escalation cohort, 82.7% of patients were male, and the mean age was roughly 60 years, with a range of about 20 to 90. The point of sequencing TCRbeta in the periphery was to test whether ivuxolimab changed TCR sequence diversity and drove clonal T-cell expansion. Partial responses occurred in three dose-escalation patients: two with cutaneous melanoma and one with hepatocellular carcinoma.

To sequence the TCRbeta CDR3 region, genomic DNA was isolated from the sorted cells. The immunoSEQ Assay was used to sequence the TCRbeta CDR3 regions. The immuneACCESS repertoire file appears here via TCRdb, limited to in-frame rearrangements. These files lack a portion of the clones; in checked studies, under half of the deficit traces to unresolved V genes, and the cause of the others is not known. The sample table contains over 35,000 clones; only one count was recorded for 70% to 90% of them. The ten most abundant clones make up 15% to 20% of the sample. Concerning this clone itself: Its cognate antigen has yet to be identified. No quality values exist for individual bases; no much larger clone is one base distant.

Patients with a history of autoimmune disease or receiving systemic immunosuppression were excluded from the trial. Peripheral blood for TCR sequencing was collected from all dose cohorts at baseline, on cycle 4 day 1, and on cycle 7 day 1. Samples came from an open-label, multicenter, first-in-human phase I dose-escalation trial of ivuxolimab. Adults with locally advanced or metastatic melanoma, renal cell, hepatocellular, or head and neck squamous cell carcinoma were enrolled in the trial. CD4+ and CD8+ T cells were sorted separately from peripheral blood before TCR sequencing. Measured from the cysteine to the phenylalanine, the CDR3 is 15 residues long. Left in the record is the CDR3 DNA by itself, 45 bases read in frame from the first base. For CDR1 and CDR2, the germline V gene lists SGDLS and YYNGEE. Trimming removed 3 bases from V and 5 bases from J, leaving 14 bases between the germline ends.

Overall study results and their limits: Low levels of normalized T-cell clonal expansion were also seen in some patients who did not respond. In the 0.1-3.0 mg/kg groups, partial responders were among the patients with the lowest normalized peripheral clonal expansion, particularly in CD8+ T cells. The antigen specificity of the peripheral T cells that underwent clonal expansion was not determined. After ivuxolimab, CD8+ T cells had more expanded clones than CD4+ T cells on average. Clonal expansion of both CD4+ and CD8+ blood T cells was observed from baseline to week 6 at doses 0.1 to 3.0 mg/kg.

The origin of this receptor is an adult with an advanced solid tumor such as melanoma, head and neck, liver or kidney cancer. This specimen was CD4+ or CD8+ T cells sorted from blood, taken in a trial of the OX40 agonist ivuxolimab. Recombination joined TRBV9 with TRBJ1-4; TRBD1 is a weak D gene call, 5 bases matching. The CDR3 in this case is CASSAGHSRNEKLFF. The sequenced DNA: TGTGCCAGCAGCGCAGGACACAGCCGGAATGAAAAACTGTTTTTT. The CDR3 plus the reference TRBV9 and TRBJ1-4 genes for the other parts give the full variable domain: DSGVTQTPKHLITATGQRVTLRCSPRSGDLSVYWYQQSLDQGLQFLIQYYNGEERAKGNILERFSAQQFPDLHSELNLSSLELGDSALYFCASSAGHSRNEKLFFGSGTQLSVL.